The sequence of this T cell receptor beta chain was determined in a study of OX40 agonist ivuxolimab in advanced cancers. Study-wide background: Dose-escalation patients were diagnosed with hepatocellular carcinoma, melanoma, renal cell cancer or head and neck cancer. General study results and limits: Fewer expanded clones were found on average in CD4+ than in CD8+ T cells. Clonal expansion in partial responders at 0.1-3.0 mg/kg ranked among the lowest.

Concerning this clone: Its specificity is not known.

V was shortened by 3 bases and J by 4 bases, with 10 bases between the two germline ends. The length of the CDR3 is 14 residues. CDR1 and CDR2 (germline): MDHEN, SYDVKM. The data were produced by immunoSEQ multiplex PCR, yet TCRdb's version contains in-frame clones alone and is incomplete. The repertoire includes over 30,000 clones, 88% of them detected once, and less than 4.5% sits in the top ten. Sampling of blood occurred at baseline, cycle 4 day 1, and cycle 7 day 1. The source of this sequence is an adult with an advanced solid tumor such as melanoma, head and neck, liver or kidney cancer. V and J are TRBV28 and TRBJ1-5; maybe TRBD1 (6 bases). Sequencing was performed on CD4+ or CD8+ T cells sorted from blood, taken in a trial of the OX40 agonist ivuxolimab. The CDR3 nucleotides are TGTGCCAGCAGTTTTGGGGGCGCGAATCAGCCCCAGCATTTT. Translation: CASSFGGANQPQHF.